A single sample gave rise to the 27 T cell receptor beta chains below, sequenced in a study of T-cell reconstitution after alpha-beta-depleted transplantation in children. A TCRbeta library incorporating unique molecular identifiers was prepared. One entry per CDR3 protein results from TCRdb running MiXCR on the PCR reads. The table has 780,000 or so distinct CDR3 sequences, under 20% seen once. Sequenced material: PBMCs, mostly from graft donor cells, taken 360 days after TCRalphabeta/CD19-depleted stem cell transplant. The receptor set was obtained from a male patient aged 10-17 years who had a stem cell transplant for acute lymphoblastic leukemia, so the T cells may come from the graft donor.

This clonotype came up a few times. The V and J genes are TRBV7-2 and TRBJ2-3; 11 positions match TRBD2. Germline loops: CDR1 SGHTA, CDR2 FQGNSA. The J segment lost 3 bases and the V segment lost 3 bases, leaving 8 bases of the junction unmatched. The CDR3 spans 17 residues. CDR3 nucleotides: TGTGCCAGCAGCTTTGGGGCATTAGCGGGAGGGACAGATACGCAGTATTTT. Protein sequence: CASSFGALAGGTDTQYF.

The genes are TRBV12-5 and TRBJ2-7; the D gene is possibly TRBD1 (5 bases). V gave up 0 bases and J gave up 7 bases, with 16 bases separating them. Per germline, CDR1 LGHNT and CDR2 FRNRAP. The CDR3 length is 15 residues. CDR3 in amino acids: CASGLVRGSMWEQYF. The CDR3 coding sequence is TGTGCTAGTGGTTTGGTAAGGGGCTCGATGTGGGAGCAGTACTTC.

V usage is TRBV6-2 or TRBV6-3 and J usage is TRBJ2-2; unclear D gene. Trimming removed 2 bases at V and 7 bases at J, with 8 bases between. The CDR3 runs to 13 residues. The germline V gene has CDR1 MNHEY and CDR2 SVGEGT. In DNA, the CDR3 is TGTGCCAGCAGTTACGTAACTCGCGGGGAGCTGTTTTTT. Translating it yields CASSYVTRGELFF.

The table lists this clonotype with a few counts. The genes are TRBV11-2 and TRBJ2-7; 10 nucleotides agree with TRBD2. Germline lookup yields CDR1 SGHAT and CDR2 FQNNGV. With 4 bases clipped from V and 3 bases from J, the junction kept 6 bases outside the gene matches. The CDR3 length is 15 residues. The CDR3: CASSSLSGRYYEQYF. The CDR3 nucleotides are TGTGCCAGCAGCTCACTTAGCGGGAGGTACTACGAGCAGTACTTC.

There are a few counts of this clonotype. The chain uses TRBV20-1 and TRBJ2-2; 12 bases align to TRBD2. CDR1 is DFQATT and CDR2 is SNEGSKA in the germline V gene (reference sequence). J lost 5 bases, V lost 0 bases, and 7 bases had no gene match. The CDR3 length is 17 residues. The CDR3 region is CSARDRLAGGETGELFF. For the CDR3, the DNA is TGCAGTGCTAGAGATCGCCTAGCGGGAGGGGAGACCGGGGAGCTGTTTTTT.

J is TRBJ2-5 and V is TRBV12-3 or TRBV12-4; the match to TRBD1 covers 7 bases. The CDR3 length is 16 residues. Trimming at V came to 6 bases and at J to 1 base, leaving 11 bases not matched to a gene. CDR3 bases: TGTGCCAGCAGGTTCACAGGGGAGCGGACCCAAGAGACCCAGTACTTC. This gives the protein CASRFTGERTQETQYF.

This clonotype showed up just a few times. This rearrangement joins TRBV6-1 to TRBJ2-3; no clear D gene. The CDR3 totals 15 residues. Germline lookup yields CDR1 MNHNS and CDR2 SASEGT. V was cut by 6 bases and J by 2 bases, with 15 bases left in between. CDR3 bases: TGTGCCAGCAGCCCGCATGGGATTGACACAGATACGCAGTATTTT. This translates into CASSPHGIDTDTQYF.

Many counts were recorded for this clonotype. The V call is TRBV24-1, the J call TRBJ2-5, with unresolved D. The V end lost 5 bases, the J end lost 1 base, and 7 bases lay between the germline ends. Germline CDR1 KGHDR, CDR2 SFDVKD. The CDR3 totals 13 residues. As DNA, the CDR3 is TGTGCCACCAGTGTTGGAGTCCAAGAGACCCAGTACTTC. This sequence encodes CATSVGVQETQYF.

The chain employs TRBV20-1 and TRBJ1-5, with 7 nucleotides matching TRBD1. The V segment lost 6 bases and the J segment 7 bases; nucleotides outside the gene matches: 12. The germline gives CDR1 DFQATT, CDR2 SNEGSKA (reference sequence). The length of the CDR3 is 14 residues. The CDR3 bases are TGCAGTGCAACACTTGCCAGGGGGGGCCAGCCCCAGCATTTT. Encoded protein: CSATLARGGQPQHF.

This clonotype occurred a few times. The CDR3 is CASSLFSDSEDVPSTDTQYF. The CDR3 DNA reads as TGCGCCAGCAGCTTGTTTTCAGACAGCGAAGATGTACCTAGCACAGATACGCAGTATTTT. The chain is built from TRBV5-1 and TRBJ2-3; TRBD1 might be the D (5 bases). V was pared by 1 base and J by 0 bases, with 24 bases between. Germline CDR1 is SGHRS and CDR2 is YFSETQ. The CDR3 runs to 20 residues. The full variable domain, in which reference TRBV5-1 and TRBJ2-3 provide the parts outside the CDR3, is KAGVTQTPRYLIKTRGQQVTLSCSPISGHRSVSWYQQTPGQGLQFLFEYFSETQRNKGNFPGRFSGRQFSNSRSEMNVSTLELGDSALYLCASSLFSDSEDVPSTDTQYFGPGTRLTVL.

This chain connects TRBV2 to TRBJ2-1; the match to TRBD2 covers 13 bases. Germline values: CDR1 SNHLY, CDR2 FYNNEI. The length of the CDR3 is 19 residues. V was pared by 3 bases and J by 1 base, with 9 bases of the junction left unmatched. CDR3: CASSEGGLAGLGSYNEQFF. Written as DNA, the CDR3 is TGTGCCAGCAGTGAGGGGGGACTAGCGGGATTGGGTTCCTACAATGAGCAGTTCTTC.

The V call is TRBV7-3, the J call TRBJ2-3; TRBD2 matches at 12 bases. The CDR3 has 14 residues. With V trimmed by 6 bases and J by 4 bases, 2 bases remained unmatched. Germline V gene data show CDR1 as SGHTA and CDR2 as FQGTGA. This chain's CDR3 is CASRLAGGADTQYF. In DNA, the CDR3 is TGTGCCAGCAGACTAGCGGGAGGCGCAGATACGCAGTATTTT.

V and J are TRBV3-1 and TRBJ1-1, with D unresolved. Trimming left V 0 bases short and J 4 bases short, with 9 bases between. There are 14 residues in the CDR3. Germline V gene sequence: CDR1 LGHDT, CDR2 YNNKEL (reference sequence). The CDR3 loop is CASSQENSGTEAFF. CDR3 coding DNA: TGTGCCAGCAGCCAAGAGAATTCGGGCACTGAAGCTTTCTTT.

This clonotype occurred a few times. The chain has TRBV14 and TRBJ2-3, with D hard to call. The V end was cut by 3 bases, the J end by 4 bases, with 8 bases between. This CDR3 region has 13 residues. Germline CDR1 and CDR2: SGHDN and FVKESK. The CDR3 region has the DNA TGTGCCAGCAGCCATTTGTCCGCAGATACGCAGTATTTT. It translates to CASSHLSADTQYF.

The chain employs TRBV4-1 and TRBJ2-1, with TRBD1 matching 8 bases. Germline V gives CDR1 MGHRA, CDR2 YSYEKL. J gave up 4 bases and V 3 bases, and 14 bases lay outside the gene matches. This CDR3 has 18 residues. The CDR3 DNA reads as TGCGCCAGCAGCCATGAAGCCTCTCAGGGGGCGCGTTACAATGAGCAGTTCTTC. It codes for CASSHEASQGARYNEQFF.

The rearrangement joins TRBV6-5 to TRBJ2-5, with D hard to call. The CDR3 runs 14 residues. Germline-derived CDR1 and CDR2 are MNHEY and SVGAGI. V was trimmed by 0 bases and J by 2 bases, leaving 7 bases between them. The CDR3 is CASSYSFRQETQYF. The CDR3 nucleotides read TGTGCCAGCAGTTACTCGTTTCGGCAAGAGACCCAGTACTTC.

The chain employs TRBV20-1 and TRBJ2-7; 7 bases agree with TRBD2. This CDR3 spans 15 amino acids. V was pared by 6 bases and J by 6 bases, with 17 bases of the junction left unmatched. Germline V gene data show CDR1 as DFQATT and CDR2 as SNEGSKA (reference sequence). The CDR3 DNA is TGCAGTGCGCAACCTCCGGGACTACCTACGGGCGAGCAGTACTTC. Encoded protein: CSAQPPGLPTGEQYF.

Only a few counts were recorded for this clonotype. The V gene is TRBV7-8, the J gene TRBJ2-3, with D maybe TRBD1 (5 bases). The CDR3 runs 15 residues. Trimming took off 4 bases at V and 3 bases at J, with 14 bases between the two ends. Germline CDR1 SGHVS, CDR2 FQNEAQ. The CDR3 sequence is CASSSGNHGTDTQYF. The DNA of the CDR3 is TGTGCCAGCAGCTCAGGGAATCACGGTACAGATACGCAGTATTTT.

V gene TRBV7-3 combines with J gene TRBJ1-1; 7 positions agree with TRBD1. V was pared by 3 bases and J by 11 bases, with 18 bases of the junction left unmatched. The CDR3 sequence is 16 residues long. The V gene's germline CDR1 is SGHTA and CDR2 FQGTGA. DNA for the CDR3: TGTGCCAGCAGCTTGCAAGGCCCGGGACAGCCCCTGCGGGCTTTCTTT. Its protein is CASSLQGPGQPLRAFF.

The V gene is TRBV5-4, the J gene TRBJ2-1; 10 bases map to TRBD2. This CDR3 spans 13 amino acids. Germline-derived CDR1 and CDR2 are SGHNT and YYREEE (reference sequence). The CDR3 region is CAGAGGSVNEQFF. The CDR3 region has the DNA TGTGCAGGAGCGGGAGGGTCCGTCAATGAGCAGTTCTTC.

The CDR3 is CASSQDLPGLGYEQYF. CDR3 nucleotide sequence: TGTGCCAGCAGCCAAGACCTCCCGGGACTCGGATACGAGCAGTACTTC. J is TRBJ2-7 and V is TRBV3-1; D perhaps matches TRBD2 (6 bases). This CDR3 comprises 16 residues. Trimming stripped 0 bases from V and 4 bases from J, with 16 bases between. Germline-derived CDR1 and CDR2 are LGHDT and YNNKEL (reference sequence).

This rearrangement joins TRBV7-2 to TRBJ2-3; 8 bases agree with TRBD2. This CDR3 region has 16 residues. Germline values: CDR1 SGHTA, CDR2 FQGNSA. V shed 2 bases and J 3 bases; nucleotides not matched to a gene: 7. The CDR3 bases are TGTGCCAGCAGCTTATTCCTAGCGGGTCGGACAGATACGCAGTATTTT. Its protein product is CASSLFLAGRTDTQYF.

This clonotype was detected a few times. V gene TRBV4-1 combines with J gene TRBJ1-6; D may be TRBD1 (6 bases). The V gene lost 4 bases and the J gene lost 6 bases, with 19 bases spanning the gap. The CDR3 runs 17 residues. CDR1 is MGHRA, CDR2 YSYEKL, per germline. CDR3 loop: CASSPTPTGRINSPLHF. The CDR3 nucleotides are TGCGCCAGCAGCCCTACTCCAACAGGGAGGATTAATTCACCCCTCCACTTT.

This clonotype was found many times. V gene TRBV7-6 combines with J gene TRBJ2-7, with 11 bases fitting TRBD2. The CDR3 is 15 amino acids. Germline V gene data show CDR1 as SGHVS and CDR2 as FNYEAQ. Germline trimming cut 5 bases from V and 3 bases from J; bases unmatched to any gene: 6. In DNA form, the CDR3 reads TGTGCCAGCAGCCTACTAGCGGGAGTCGGCTACGAGCAGTACTTC. As protein: CASSLLAGVGYEQYF. The variable domain in full, with the rest retrieved from reference TRBV7-6 and TRBJ2-7, is GAGVSQSPRYKVTKRGQDVALRCDPISGHVSLYWYRQALGQGPEFLTYFNYEAQQDKSGLPNDRFSAERPEGSISTLTIQRTEQRDSAMYRCASSLLAGVGYEQYFGPGTRLTVT.

The gene calls are TRBV27 and TRBJ2-1; TRBD2 agrees at 10 bases. Germline V CDR1 and CDR2: MNHEY, SMNVEV (reference sequence). V lost 5 bases and J lost 12; bases outside the gene matches: 13. CDR3 length: 15 residues. DNA of the CDR3: TGTGCCAGCAGTCCAAGAAGCGGGAGGGCCTGGATGCAGTTCTTC. Its protein product is CASSPRSGRAWMQFF.

The chain links TRBV5-6 to TRBJ2-7; 7 nucleotides line up with TRBD1. Looked up from germline, CDR1 is SGHDT and CDR2 is YYEEEE. V lost 4 bases to trimming and J lost 4 bases; unmatched junction nucleotides: 11. The CDR3 length is 15 residues. The CDR3, as DNA: TGTGCCAGCAGCCCCACGGTGATCAGGGGGTACGAGCAGTACTTC. Amino acids: CASSPTVIRGYEQYF.

V is TRBV4-1 and J is TRBJ2-4; D remains ambiguous. V was pared by 0 bases and J by 0 bases, with 12 bases between. CDR3 size: 17 residues. Germline lookup yields CDR1 MGHRA and CDR2 YSYEKL. The CDR3 region is CASSQDPDTLAKNIQYF. DNA of the CDR3: TGCGCCAGCAGCCAAGATCCAGATACCTTAGCCAAAAACATTCAGTACTTC.